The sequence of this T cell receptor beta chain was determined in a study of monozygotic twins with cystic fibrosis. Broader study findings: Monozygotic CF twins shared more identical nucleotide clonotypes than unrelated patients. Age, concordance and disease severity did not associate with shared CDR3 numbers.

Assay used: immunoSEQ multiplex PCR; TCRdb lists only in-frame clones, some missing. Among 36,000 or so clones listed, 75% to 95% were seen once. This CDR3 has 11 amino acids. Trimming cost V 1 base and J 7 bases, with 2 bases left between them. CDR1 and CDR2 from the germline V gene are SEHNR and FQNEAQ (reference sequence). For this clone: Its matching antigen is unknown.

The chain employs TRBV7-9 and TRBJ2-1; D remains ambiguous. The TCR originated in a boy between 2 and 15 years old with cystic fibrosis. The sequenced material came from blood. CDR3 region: CASSLGNEQFF. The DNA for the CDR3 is TGTGCCAGCAGCTTAGGGAATGAGCAGTTCTTC.